One sample yielded the 18 T cell receptor beta chains listed below, sequenced in a study of blood T cell repertoires in COVID-19. Sequenced by immunoSEQ multiplex PCR; TCRdb stores in-frame clones only, minus some. The sample includes fewer than 90,000 clones, 80% of them seen just once. The material sequenced was peripheral blood. These receptor sequences come from a woman over 75 with acute or convalescent COVID-19.

J is TRBJ2-2 and V is TRBV9, with TRBD2 identical over 14 bases. V trimming: 4 bases; J trimming: 5 bases; junction bases outside the gene matches: 16. The germline V gene has CDR1 SGDLS and CDR2 YYNGEE. The CDR3 is made up of 20 amino acids. CDR3 protein: CASSPLGLAGVGGKTGELFF. CDR3 in DNA: TGTGCCAGCAGCCCGTTGGGACTAGCGGGAGTAGGGGGAAAAACCGGGGAGCTGTTTTTT.

The genes are TRBV7-8 and TRBJ2-7; 7 nucleotides align to TRBD2. Germline V gene data show CDR1 as SGHVS and CDR2 as FQNEAQ. The CDR3 has 15 amino acids. The trim removed 5 bases at V and 0 bases at J, leaving 7 bases unmatched. The CDR3 DNA is TGTGCCAGCAGCACCCGACTAGCCCTCTCCTACGAGCAGTACTTC. Amino acids: CASSTRLALSYEQYF. The entire variable domain, with the rest obtained from reference TRBV7-8 and TRBJ2-7, is as follows: GAGVSQSPRYKVAKRGQDVALRCDPISGHVSLFWYQQALGQGPEFLTYFQNEAQLDKSGLPSDRFFAERPEGSVSTLKIQRTQQEDSAVYLCASSTRLALSYEQYFGPGTRLTVT.

The gene calls are TRBV14 and TRBJ2-5; D is possibly TRBD1 (6 bases). CDR3 length: 13 residues. V lost 1 base to trimming and J lost 6 bases, with 9 bases between them. CDR1 SGHDN and CDR2 FVKESK come from the germline V gene. The CDR3 sequence is CASSQVRGQTQYF. In DNA form, the CDR3 reads TGTGCCAGCAGCCAAGTCAGGGGACAGACCCAGTACTTC.

The CDR3 DNA reads TGTGCCAGCAGCCGAGACAGGTTTTCCTACGAGCAGTACTTC. Protein: CASSRDRFSYEQYF. The chain combines TRBV5-6 with TRBJ2-7; D is possibly TRBD1 (6 bases). Germline assignment: CDR1 SGHDT and CDR2 YYEEEE. Trimming took off 4 bases at V and 1 base at J, with 12 bases between the two ends. This CDR3 comprises 14 residues.

The gene calls are TRBV5-4 and TRBJ2-1; 11 bases align to TRBD2. This CDR3 has 17 residues. V shed 1 base and J 3 bases; nucleotides not matched to a gene: 6. Germline V gene data show CDR1 as SGHNT and CDR2 as YYREEE (reference sequence). This CDR3 is CASSLRSSGGLYNEQFF. CDR3 in DNA: TGTGCCAGCAGCTTGAGATCTAGCGGGGGGCTCTACAATGAGCAGTTCTTC. The whole variable domain, filled in from reference TRBV5-4 and TRBJ2-1, reads ETGVTQSPTHLIKTRGQQVTLRCSSQSGHNTVSWYQQALGQGPQFIFQYYREEENGRGNFPPRFSGLQFPNYSSELNVNALELDDSALYLCASSLRSSGGLYNEQFFGPGTRLTVL.

The V and J genes are TRBV5-5 and TRBJ2-2; no reliable D call. The CDR3 loop spans 17 amino acids. V shed 4 bases and J shed 5 bases, with 21 bases lying between them. Germline V gene data show CDR1 as SGHKS and CDR2 as YYEKEE (reference sequence). CDR3 sequence (DNA): TGTGCCAGCAGCCTCGAACTTGATCGGGTTGGTACCGGGGAGCTGTTTTTT. It yields the protein CASSLELDRVGTGELFF. The full variable domain, completed using reference TRBV5-5 and TRBJ2-2, is DAGVTQSPTHLIKTRGQQVTLRCSPISGHKSVSWYQQVLGQGPQFIFQYYEKEERGRGNFPDRFSARQFPNYSSELNVNALLLGDSALYLCASSLELDRVGTGELFFGEGSRLTVL.

The chain recombines TRBV18 with TRBJ2-3, with D unresolved. Germline V gene sequence: CDR1 KGHSH, CDR2 LQKENI. CDR3 size: 14 residues. The V end lost 2 bases, the J end lost 2 bases, and 8 bases lay between the germline ends. The CDR3 nucleotides are TGTGCCAGCTCACCAACAGACACCACAGATACGCAGTATTTT. This codes for CASSPTDTTDTQYF.

The CDR3 spells CASSSQGAVQHF. The CDR3 nucleotides are TGTGCCAGCTCATCACAGGGGGCTGTTCAGCATTTT. The rearrangement uses TRBV18 and TRBJ1-5, with 9 bases aligning to TRBD1. CDR1 and CDR2 (germline): KGHSH, LQKENI. Germline trimming cut 5 bases from V and 13 bases from J; bases unmatched to any gene: 6. This CDR3 is 12 amino acids long.

This rearrangement joins TRBV10-3 to TRBJ1-5, with a weak D call TRBD1 (5 bases). V dropped 0 bases and J dropped 5 bases, with 8 bases sitting between them. This CDR3 has 14 residues. CDR1 and CDR2 from the germline V gene are ENHRY and SYGVKD. The CDR3 coding sequence is TGTGCCATCAGTGAGTCAGGGGTTGATCAGCCCCAGCATTTT. It is translated as CAISESGVDQPQHF.

The genes are TRBV7-2 and TRBJ2-1; no clear D gene. V lost 2 bases and J 9 bases, leaving 8 bases between the germline ends. This CDR3 region has 12 residues. CDR1 SGHTA and CDR2 FQGNSA come from the germline V gene. The DNA of the CDR3 is TGTGCCAGCAGCTTATTTTCTCGTGAGCAGTTCTTC. This codes for CASSLFSREQFF.

This clone was counted a few times. This rearrangement joins TRBV7-9 to TRBJ2-3; 9 bases line up with TRBD2. The CDR3 is made up of 16 amino acids. The ends lost 5 bases at V and 3 bases at J; junction bases unmatched: 9. Germline lookup yields CDR1 SEHNR and CDR2 FQNEAQ (reference sequence). CDR3 sequence reads: CASSLGTSTGTDTQYF. CDR3 nucleotides: TGTGCCAGCAGCCTGGGGACTAGCACGGGGACAGATACGCAGTATTTT.

This chain links TRBV6-5 with TRBJ1-1, with 10 nucleotides matching TRBD1. This CDR3 spans 15 amino acids. Per germline, CDR1 MNHEY and CDR2 SVGAGI. Trimming took 9 bases from V and 0 from J; bases not matched to a gene: 7. DNA of the CDR3: TGTGCCAGTAGGGACAGGGGCGACATGAACACTGAAGCTTTCTTT. Translating it yields CASRDRGDMNTEAFF.

This clone came up a few times. The chain uses TRBV7-7 and TRBJ2-7, with no clear D. Germline V gives CDR1 SSHAT, CDR2 FNYEAQ (reference sequence). The CDR3 runs 14 residues. Trimming stripped 5 bases from V and 3 bases from J, with 14 bases between. The CDR3 is CASSPPPSSYEQYF. The DNA for the CDR3 is TGTGCCAGCAGCCCCCCTCCCTCTAGCTACGAGCAGTACTTC.

V and J are TRBV3-1 (or the pseudogene TRBV3-2) and TRBJ2-1; a possible D gene is TRBD1 (6 bases). The germline V gene encodes CDR1 LGHDT and CDR2 YNNKEL (reference sequence). This CDR3 comprises 12 residues. Trimming left V 4 bases short and J 9 bases short, with 10 bases between. CDR3 nucleotides: TGTGCCAGCAGCCCAGGGGATCCTGAGCAGTTCTTC. As protein: CASSPGDPEQFF.

The J gene is TRBJ2-1, the V gene TRBV18, with D perhaps TRBD2 (6 bases). This CDR3 is 16 amino acids long. Trimming removed 0 bases from V and 1 base from J, with 10 bases in between. Per germline, CDR1 KGHSH and CDR2 LQKENI. CDR3 DNA sequence: TGTGCCAGCTCACCACCCGCTAGCGTATCCTACAATGAGCAGTTCTTC. This gives the protein CASSPPASVSYNEQFF.

This chain joins TRBV5-4 and TRBJ2-5, with 12 bases fitting TRBD1. The germline CDR1 and CDR2 sequences are SGHNT and YYREEE (reference sequence). With V trimmed by 4 bases and J by 4 bases, 5 bases remained unmatched. The CDR3 runs to 15 residues. CDR3 bases: TGTGCCAGCAGCCCTAGGGACAGGGGGCTAGAGACCCAGTACTTC. Amino acid sequence: CASSPRDRGLETQYF.

This clone appeared a few times. The chain joins TRBV5-4 to TRBJ2-1, with 9 bases identical to TRBD1. CDR1 is SGHNT, CDR2 YYREEE, per germline (reference sequence). V gave up 1 base and J gave up 3 bases; unmatched junction bases: 5. The CDR3 has 16 amino acids. CDR3 sequence reads: CASSLNRGRNYNEQFF. The CDR3 nucleotides read TGTGCCAGCAGCTTGAACAGGGGGCGGAACTACAATGAGCAGTTCTTC.

The chain couples TRBV18 to TRBJ1-5; 10 nucleotides align to TRBD1. The CDR3 runs 15 residues. CDR1 is KGHSH and CDR2 is LQKENI in the germline V gene. The trim removed 5 bases at V and 2 bases at J, leaving 3 bases unmatched. As DNA, the CDR3 is TGTGCCAGCTCATACGGGACAGGGGGCAATCAGCCCCAGCATTTT. This gives the protein CASSYGTGGNQPQHF.